This T cell receptor (beta chain) was found in a study of blood T cells in healthy people across ages. Next came a second PCR, run for about 6 to 12 cycles, which used a sample-barcoded 5' primer along with a J-beta primer mix. In TCRdb, the 5' RACE reads were re-called with MiXCR into one record per CDR3 protein. The sample shows more than 1 million distinct CDR3 sequences, less than 50% of them seen only once. This clonotype was seen a handful of times. Trimming removed 3 bases from V and 0 bases from J; junction bases left unmatched: 5. Germline CDR1 reads DFQATT; CDR2 reads SNEGSKA (reference sequence). This CDR3 is built from 16 residues.

Sequenced sample: blood. This TCR was recovered from a woman in her sixties in good health. The V gene is TRBV20-1, the J gene TRBJ2-1, with TRBD2 matching over 10 bases. The CDR3 is CSASASGSVSYNEQFF. DNA of the CDR3: TGCAGTGCTAGCGCTAGCGGGAGCGTCTCCTACAATGAGCAGTTCTTC.